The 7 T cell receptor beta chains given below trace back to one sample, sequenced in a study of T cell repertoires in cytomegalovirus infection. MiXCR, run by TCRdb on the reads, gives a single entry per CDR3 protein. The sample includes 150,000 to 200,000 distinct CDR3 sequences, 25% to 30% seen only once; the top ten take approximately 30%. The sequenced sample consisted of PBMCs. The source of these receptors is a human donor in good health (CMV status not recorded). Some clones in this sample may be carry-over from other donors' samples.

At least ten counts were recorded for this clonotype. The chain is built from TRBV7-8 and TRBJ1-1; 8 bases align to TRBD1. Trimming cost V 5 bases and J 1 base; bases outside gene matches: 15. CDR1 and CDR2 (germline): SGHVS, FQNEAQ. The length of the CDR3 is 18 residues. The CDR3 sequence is CASSARRQGRISNTEAFF. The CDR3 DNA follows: TGTGCCAGCAGCGCGCGCAGACAGGGGAGGATTTCGAACACTGAAGCTTTCTTT.

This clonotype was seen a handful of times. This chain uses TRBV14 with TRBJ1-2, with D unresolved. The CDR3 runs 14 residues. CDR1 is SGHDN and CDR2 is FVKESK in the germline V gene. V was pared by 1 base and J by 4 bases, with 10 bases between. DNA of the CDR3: TGTGCCAGCAGCCAAGTCAGCAGCCTCTATGGCTACACCTTC. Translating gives CASSQVSSLYGYTF.

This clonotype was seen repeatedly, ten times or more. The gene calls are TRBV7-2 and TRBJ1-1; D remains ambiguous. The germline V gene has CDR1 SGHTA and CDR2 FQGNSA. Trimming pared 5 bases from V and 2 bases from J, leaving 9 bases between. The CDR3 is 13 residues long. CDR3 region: CASSPRTNTEAFF. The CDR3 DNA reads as TGTGCCAGCAGCCCCAGGACTAACACTGAAGCTTTCTTT.

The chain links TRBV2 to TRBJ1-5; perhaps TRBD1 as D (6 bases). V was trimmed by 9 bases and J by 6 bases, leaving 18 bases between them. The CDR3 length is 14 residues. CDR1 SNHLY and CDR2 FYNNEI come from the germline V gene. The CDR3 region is CASKAGVGRQPQHF. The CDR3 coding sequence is TGTGCCAGTAAGGCAGGGGTGGGTCGTCAGCCCCAGCATTTT.

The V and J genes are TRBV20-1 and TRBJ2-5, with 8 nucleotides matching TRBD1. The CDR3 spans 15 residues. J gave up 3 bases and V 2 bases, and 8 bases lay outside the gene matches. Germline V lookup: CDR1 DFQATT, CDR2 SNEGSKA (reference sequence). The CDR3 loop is CSARLQDRVKETQYF. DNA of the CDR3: TGCAGTGCTAGATTGCAGGACAGGGTGAAAGAGACCCAGTACTTC.

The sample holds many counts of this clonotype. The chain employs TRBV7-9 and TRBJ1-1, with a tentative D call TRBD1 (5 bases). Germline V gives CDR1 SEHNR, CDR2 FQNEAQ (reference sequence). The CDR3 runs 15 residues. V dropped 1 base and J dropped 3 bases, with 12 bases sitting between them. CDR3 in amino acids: CASSLVSGRHTEAFF. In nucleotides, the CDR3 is TGTGCCAGCAGCTTAGTGTCGGGGCGGCACACTGAAGCTTTCTTT.

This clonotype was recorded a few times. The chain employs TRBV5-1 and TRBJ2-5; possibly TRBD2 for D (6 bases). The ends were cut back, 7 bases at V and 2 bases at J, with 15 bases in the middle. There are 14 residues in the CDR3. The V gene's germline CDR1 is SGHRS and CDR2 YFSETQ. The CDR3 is CASLPGGGQETQYF. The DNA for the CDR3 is TGCGCCAGCCTCCCTGGTGGGGGGCAAGAGACCCAGTACTTC.